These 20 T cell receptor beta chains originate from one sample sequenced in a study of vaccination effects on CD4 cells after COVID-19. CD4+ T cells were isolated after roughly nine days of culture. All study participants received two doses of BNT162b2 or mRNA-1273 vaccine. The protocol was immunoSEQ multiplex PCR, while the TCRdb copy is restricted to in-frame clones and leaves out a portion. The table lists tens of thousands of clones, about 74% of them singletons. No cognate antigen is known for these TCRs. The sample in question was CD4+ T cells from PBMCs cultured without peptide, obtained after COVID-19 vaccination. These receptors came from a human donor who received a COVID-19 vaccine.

CDR3: CASSPFSRPDRGVSGANVLTF. CDR3 nucleotides: TGTGCCAGCTCACCATTTTCGCGCCCGGACAGGGGGGTCTCTGGGGCCAACGTCCTGACTTTC. The rearrangement joins TRBV18 to TRBJ2-6, with 10 bases aligning to TRBD1. In germline, CDR1 is KGHSH, CDR2 LQKENI. V trimming: 2 bases; J trimming: 0 bases; junction bases outside the gene matches: 13. There are 21 residues in the CDR3.

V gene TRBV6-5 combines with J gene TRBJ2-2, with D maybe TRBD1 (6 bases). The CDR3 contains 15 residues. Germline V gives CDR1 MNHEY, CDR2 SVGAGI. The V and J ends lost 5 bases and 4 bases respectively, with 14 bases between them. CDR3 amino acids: CASSLRGSFTGELFF. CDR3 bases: TGTGCCAGCAGTCTCAGGGGTTCCTTCACCGGGGAGCTGTTTTTT.

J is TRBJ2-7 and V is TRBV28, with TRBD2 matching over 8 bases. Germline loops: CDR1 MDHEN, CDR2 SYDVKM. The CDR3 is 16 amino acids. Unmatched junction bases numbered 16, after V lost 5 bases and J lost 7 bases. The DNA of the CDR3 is TGTGCCAGCAGTCCGCTACCAGGGACTAGTTCATGGGAGCAGTACTTC. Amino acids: CASSPLPGTSSWEQYF.

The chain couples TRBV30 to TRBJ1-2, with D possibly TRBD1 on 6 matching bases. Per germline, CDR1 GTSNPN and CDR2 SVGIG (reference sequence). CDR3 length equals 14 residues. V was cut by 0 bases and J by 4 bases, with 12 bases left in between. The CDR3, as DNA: TGTGCCTGGAGTGTACGGGGGGGCGCCTATGGCTACACCTTC. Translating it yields CAWSVRGGAYGYTF.

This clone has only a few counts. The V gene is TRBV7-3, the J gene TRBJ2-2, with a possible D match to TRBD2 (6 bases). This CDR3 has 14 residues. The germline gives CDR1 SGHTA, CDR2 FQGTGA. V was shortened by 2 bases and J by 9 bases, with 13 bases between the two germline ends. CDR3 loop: CASSLGGSQRELFF. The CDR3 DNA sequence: TGTGCCAGCAGCTTAGGGGGGAGCCAGAGGGAGCTGTTTTTT.

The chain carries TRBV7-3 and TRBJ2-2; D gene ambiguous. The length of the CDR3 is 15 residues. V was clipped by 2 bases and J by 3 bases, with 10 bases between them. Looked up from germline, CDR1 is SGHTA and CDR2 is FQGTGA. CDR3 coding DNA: TGTGCCAGCAGCTTATACGGGTTGGACACCGGGGAGCTGTTTTTT. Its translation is CASSLYGLDTGELFF.

DNA for the CDR3: TGTGCCAGCAGCCAAGGGGGACACCCCACAGATACGCAGTATTTT. This sequence encodes CASSQGGHPTDTQYF. The V call is TRBV3-1 (or the pseudogene TRBV3-2), the J call TRBJ2-3; weak D call: TRBD1 (6 bases). The germline V gene encodes CDR1 LGHDT and CDR2 YNNKEL (reference sequence). The V gene lost 1 base and the J gene lost 2 bases, with 10 bases spanning the gap. The CDR3 contains 15 residues.

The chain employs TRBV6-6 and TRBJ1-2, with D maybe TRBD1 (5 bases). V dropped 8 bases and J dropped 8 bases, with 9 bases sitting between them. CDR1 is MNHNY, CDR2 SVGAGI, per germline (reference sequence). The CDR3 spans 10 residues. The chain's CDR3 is CASSGYGYTF. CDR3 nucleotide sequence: TGTGCCAGCTCAGGGTACGGCTACACCTTC.

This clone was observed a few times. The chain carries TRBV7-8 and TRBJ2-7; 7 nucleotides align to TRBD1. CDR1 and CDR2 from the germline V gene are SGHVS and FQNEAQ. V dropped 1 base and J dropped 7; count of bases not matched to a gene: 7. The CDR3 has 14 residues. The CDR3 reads CASSLGQGVEEQYF. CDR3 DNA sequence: TGTGCCAGCAGCTTAGGGCAGGGGGTGGAAGAGCAGTACTTC.

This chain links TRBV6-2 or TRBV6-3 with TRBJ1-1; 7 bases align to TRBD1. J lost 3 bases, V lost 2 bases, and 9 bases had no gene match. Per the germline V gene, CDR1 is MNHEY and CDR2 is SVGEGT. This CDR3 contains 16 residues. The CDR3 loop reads CASSYPRGRGDTEAFF. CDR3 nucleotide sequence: TGTGCCAGCAGTTACCCTCGGGGCAGGGGGGACACTGAAGCTTTCTTT.

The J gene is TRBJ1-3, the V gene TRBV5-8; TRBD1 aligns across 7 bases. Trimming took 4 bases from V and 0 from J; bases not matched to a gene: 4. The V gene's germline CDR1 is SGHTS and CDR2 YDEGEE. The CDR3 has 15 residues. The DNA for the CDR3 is TGTGCCAGCAGCGTGGGACAGTTCTCTGGAAACACCATATATTTT. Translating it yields CASSVGQFSGNTIYF.

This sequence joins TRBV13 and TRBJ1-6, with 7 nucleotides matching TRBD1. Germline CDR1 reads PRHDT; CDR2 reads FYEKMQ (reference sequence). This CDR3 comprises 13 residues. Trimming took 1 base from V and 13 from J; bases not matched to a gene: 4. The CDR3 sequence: CASSLVKGQPLHF. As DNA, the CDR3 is TGTGCCAGCAGCTTAGTTAAGGGACAGCCCCTCCACTTT.

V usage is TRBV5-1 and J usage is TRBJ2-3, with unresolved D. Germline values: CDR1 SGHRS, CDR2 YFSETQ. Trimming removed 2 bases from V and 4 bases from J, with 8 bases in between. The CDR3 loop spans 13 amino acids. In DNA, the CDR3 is TGCGCCAGCAGCTTATCCCGGGCAGATACGCAGTATTTT. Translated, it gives CASSLSRADTQYF.

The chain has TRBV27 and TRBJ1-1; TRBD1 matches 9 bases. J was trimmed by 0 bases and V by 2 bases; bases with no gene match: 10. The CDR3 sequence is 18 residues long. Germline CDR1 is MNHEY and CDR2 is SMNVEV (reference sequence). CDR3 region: CASSLTYRGPFLNTEAFF. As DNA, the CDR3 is TGTGCCAGCAGTTTAACATACAGGGGGCCCTTTTTGAACACTGAAGCTTTCTTT.

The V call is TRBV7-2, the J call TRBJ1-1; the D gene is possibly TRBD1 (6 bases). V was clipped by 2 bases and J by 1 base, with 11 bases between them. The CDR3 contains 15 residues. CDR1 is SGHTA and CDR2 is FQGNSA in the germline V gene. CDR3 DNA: TGTGCCAGCAGCTTACGTGGCAGGGGGAACACTGAAGCTTTCTTT. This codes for CASSLRGRGNTEAFF. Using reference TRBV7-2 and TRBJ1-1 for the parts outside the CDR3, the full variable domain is GAGVSQSPSNKVTEKGKDVELRCDPISGHTALYWYRQSLGQGLEFLIYFQGNSAPDKSGLPSDRFSAERTGGSVSTLTIQRTQQEDSAVYLCASSLRGRGNTEAFFGQGTRLTVV.

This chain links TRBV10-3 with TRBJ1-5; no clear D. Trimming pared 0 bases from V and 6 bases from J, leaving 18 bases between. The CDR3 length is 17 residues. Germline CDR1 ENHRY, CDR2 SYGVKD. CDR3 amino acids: CAISESMSGLRGQPQHF. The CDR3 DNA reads TGTGCCATCAGTGAGTCGATGTCAGGCTTGCGGGGTCAGCCCCAGCATTTT.

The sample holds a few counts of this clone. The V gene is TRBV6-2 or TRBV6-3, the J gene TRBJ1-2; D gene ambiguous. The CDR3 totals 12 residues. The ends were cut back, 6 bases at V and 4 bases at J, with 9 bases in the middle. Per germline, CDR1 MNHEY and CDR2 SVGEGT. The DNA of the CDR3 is TGTGCCAGCAGCCCCGCGCTCTATGGCTACACCTTC. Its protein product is CASSPALYGYTF.

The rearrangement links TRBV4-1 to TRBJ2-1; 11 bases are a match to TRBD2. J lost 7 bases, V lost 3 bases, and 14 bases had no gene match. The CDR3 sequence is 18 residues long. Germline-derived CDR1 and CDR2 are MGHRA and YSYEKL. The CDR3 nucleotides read TGCGCCAGCAGCCAGGGAGGACTAGCGGGTGCTTCGGGGAATGAGCAGTTCTTC. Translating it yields CASSQGGLAGASGNEQFF.

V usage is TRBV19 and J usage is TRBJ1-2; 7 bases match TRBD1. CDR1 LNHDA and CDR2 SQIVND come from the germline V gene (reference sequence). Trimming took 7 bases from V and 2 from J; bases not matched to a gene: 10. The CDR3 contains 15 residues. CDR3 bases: TGTGCCAGTAAAATTCCCCGACAGGGCAACTATGGCTACACCTTC. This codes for CASKIPRQGNYGYTF.

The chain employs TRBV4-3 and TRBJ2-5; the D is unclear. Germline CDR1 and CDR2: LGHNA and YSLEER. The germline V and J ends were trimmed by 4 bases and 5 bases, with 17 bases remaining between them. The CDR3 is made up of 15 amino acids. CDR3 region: CASSPGGQMGETQYF. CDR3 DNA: TGCGCCAGCAGCCCTGGTGGGCAGATGGGGGAGACCCAGTACTTC.